The 19 T cell receptor beta chains given below trace back to one sample, sequenced in a study of human T cells and chemical hapten exposure. The time point: patch test 2, 6 weeks after DPC sensitization. Indicated treatment: therapeutic diphenylcyclopropenone sensitization with weekly scalp DPC. TCRdb re-called the RACE reads with MiXCR, one entry per CDR3 protein. The sample has 330,000 or so distinct CDR3 sequences; about 6% are singletons. Sequenced material: whole blood, taken in connection with sensitization to the hapten diphenylcyclopropenone (DPC). All receptors come from a woman under 30 with alopecia areata. Some clones in this sample may be carry-over from other donors' samples.

This clonotype was observed many times. J is TRBJ1-2 and V is TRBV3-1; a weak D match, TRBD1 (6 bases). Germline CDR1 LGHDT, CDR2 YNNKEL (reference sequence). The CDR3 is 13 amino acids. With 1 base removed from V and 8 bases from J, the gap between germline ends came to 11 bases. CDR3 sequence: CASSQGTAEGYTF. The DNA for the CDR3 is TGTGCCAGCAGCCAAGGGACAGCGGAAGGCTACACCTTC.

V and J are TRBV5-8 and TRBJ2-4; D gene unclear. This CDR3 region has 13 residues. Germline CDR1 is SGHTS and CDR2 is YDEGEE. V was pared by 2 bases and J by 4 bases, with 7 bases between. CDR3 region: CASSLPSKNIQYF. In nucleotides, the CDR3 is TGTGCCAGCAGCTTACCTTCTAAAAACATTCAGTACTTC.

The rearrangement joins TRBV5-1 to TRBJ2-7; possibly TRBD1 for D (6 bases). The ends were cut back, 4 bases at V and 3 bases at J, with 14 bases in the middle. CDR1 SGHRS and CDR2 YFSETQ come from the germline V gene. This CDR3 is built from 14 residues. The CDR3, as DNA: TGCGCCAGCAGCCCAGGGGCAGGAGACTACGAGCAGTACTTC. Amino acids: CASSPGAGDYEQYF.

The chain employs TRBV11-1 and TRBJ2-5, with D perhaps TRBD1 or TRBD2 (6 bases each). Germline V gene sequence: CDR1 SGHAT, CDR2 FQDESV (reference sequence). Between the trimmed V and J ends, which lost 5 bases and 2 bases, there was a span of 12 bases. The CDR3 length is 14 residues. The CDR3 nucleotides read TGTGCCAGCAGCACAGGGACTTCGCAAGAGACCCAGTACTTC. Encoded protein: CASSTGTSQETQYF.

The J gene is TRBJ1-5, the V gene TRBV20-1; the D is unclear. V was pared by 6 bases and J by 3 bases, with 18 bases between. This CDR3 is built from 15 residues. Germline V gene data show CDR1 as DFQATT and CDR2 as SNEGSKA (reference sequence). Written as DNA, the CDR3 is TGCAGTGCGCCGACATTGGGATGGGACAATCAGCCCCAGCATTTT. Translated, it gives CSAPTLGWDNQPQHF.

J is TRBJ2-1 and V is TRBV27, with unresolved D. The germline CDR1 and CDR2 sequences are MNHEY and SMNVEV (reference sequence). This CDR3 has 17 residues. Trimming cost V 6 bases and J 1 base, with 19 bases left between them. DNA of the CDR3: TGTGCCAGCAGCGTCCCTCATTTAGCATCGTCCTACAATGAGCAGTTCTTC. Its translation: CASSVPHLASSYNEQFF.

This clonotype was detected ten times or more. J is TRBJ2-4 and V is TRBV3-1; 7 bases are shared with TRBD1. Germline values: CDR1 LGHDT, CDR2 YNNKEL (reference sequence). The V segment lost 3 bases and the J segment 12 bases; nucleotides outside the gene matches: 8. The CDR3 consists of 13 residues. The CDR3 sequence: CASSHLDRATQYF. In DNA form, the CDR3 reads TGTGCCAGCAGCCACCTTGACAGGGCCACTCAGTACTTC.

There are many counts of this clonotype. Here the CDR3 reads CASSVFGDQPQHF. CDR3 sequence (DNA): TGTGCCAGCAGCGTATTCGGCGATCAGCCCCAGCATTTT. The V call is TRBV9, the J call TRBJ1-5; D remains ambiguous. Germline-derived CDR1 and CDR2 are SGDLS and YYNGEE. Trimming stripped 1 base from V and 5 bases from J, with 7 bases between. The CDR3 extends over 13 amino acids.

This clonotype appeared a few times. The rearrangement uses TRBV19 and TRBJ2-5; the match to TRBD2 covers 13 bases. V lost 5 bases to trimming and J lost 6 bases; unmatched junction nucleotides: 12. This CDR3 spans 17 amino acids. Germline CDR1 reads LNHDA; CDR2 reads SQIVND (reference sequence). CDR3 loop: CASSRRLAGGARQTQYF. The CDR3 DNA reads TGTGCCAGTAGTCGCCGACTAGCGGGGGGCGCTCGGCAGACCCAGTACTTC.

This clonotype has at least ten counts. The chain recombines TRBV10-3 with TRBJ2-1; TRBD2 matches at 8 bases. The ends lost 2 bases at V and 5 bases at J; junction bases unmatched: 14. The germline V gene has CDR1 ENHRY and CDR2 SYGVKD. The CDR3 runs 18 residues. This CDR3 reads CAISERHLAGRGNNEQFF. Here the CDR3 DNA reads TGTGCCATCAGTGAGCGCCATTTAGCGGGGCGAGGGAACAATGAGCAGTTCTTC.

This clonotype was detected many times. The V call is TRBV27, the J call TRBJ1-1; D is perhaps TRBD1 (5 bases). V lost 4 bases and J 0 bases, leaving 9 bases between the germline ends. Germline V lookup: CDR1 MNHEY, CDR2 SMNVEV (reference sequence). The CDR3 is 14 amino acids. The CDR3 DNA follows: TGTGCCAGCAGTTCCGGGGGAATGAACACTGAAGCTTTCTTT. Its protein is CASSSGGMNTEAFF.

This clonotype was seen repeatedly, ten times or more. V gene TRBV28 combines with J gene TRBJ1-2, with TRBD1 matching over 10 bases. In germline, CDR1 is MDHEN, CDR2 SYDVKM. J was trimmed by 4 bases and V by 2 bases; bases with no gene match: 4. The CDR3 sequence is 15 residues long. In DNA, the CDR3 is TGTGCCAGCAGTTTAGCCGGGACAGGGGCCTATGGCTACACCTTC. Its protein is CASSLAGTGAYGYTF.

V usage is TRBV4-2 and J usage is TRBJ2-4; 10 nucleotides align to TRBD1. Germline CDR1 LGHNA, CDR2 YNFKEQ. The CDR3 contains 16 residues. The junction had 5 bases not matched to a gene; V was cut back by 0 bases and J by 6 bases. The CDR3 loop reads CASSQDGGTGVNIQYF. In nucleotides, the CDR3 is TGTGCCAGCAGCCAAGATGGGGGGACAGGGGTAAACATTCAGTACTTC.

This sequence joins TRBV7-9 and TRBJ1-2, with 8 nucleotides matching TRBD1. The junction had 8 bases not matched to a gene; V was cut back by 5 bases and J by 6 bases. The germline V gene has CDR1 SEHNR and CDR2 FQNEAQ (reference sequence). The CDR3 spans 14 residues. This CDR3 reads CASSIRQGNDGYTF. The CDR3 DNA reads TGTGCCAGCAGCATACGACAGGGGAATGATGGCTACACCTTC.

CDR3 region: CASSLTGQNQPQHF. The CDR3 coding sequence is TGTGCCAGCAGCTTAACGGGGCAGAATCAGCCCCAGCATTTT. This chain connects TRBV7-9 to TRBJ1-5, with a possible D match to TRBD1 (5 bases). V lost 2 bases to trimming and J lost 4 bases, with 9 bases between them. From germline, CDR1 is SEHNR and CDR2 FQNEAQ (reference sequence). The CDR3 extends over 14 amino acids. Full variable domain (rest looked up from reference TRBV7-9 and TRBJ1-5): DTGVSQNPRHKITKRGQNVTFRCDPISEHNRLYWYRQTLGQGPEFLTYFQNEAQLEKSRLLSDRFSAERPKGSFSTLEIQRTEQGDSAMYLCASSLTGQNQPQHFGDGTRLSIL.

The gene calls are TRBV6-5 and TRBJ2-1; D not resolved. CDR3 length equals 13 residues. V dropped 0 bases and J dropped 7 bases, with 7 bases sitting between them. The V gene's germline CDR1 is MNHEY and CDR2 SVGAGI. CDR3 loop: CASSYSTLNEQFF. The CDR3 nucleotides are TGTGCCAGCAGTTACTCGACCCTTAATGAGCAGTTCTTC.

This clonotype was recorded a few times. The chain carries TRBV7-8 and TRBJ1-1; the match to TRBD1 covers 8 bases. Germline V CDR1 and CDR2: SGHVS, FQNEAQ. Trimming removed 5 bases from V and 2 bases from J; junction bases left unmatched: 7. This CDR3 has 15 residues. The CDR3 bases are TGTGCCAGCAGCCTGACAGGGGACCTTAACACTGAAGCTTTCTTT. It encodes CASSLTGDLNTEAFF.

This clonotype appeared a few times. V is TRBV6-2 or TRBV6-3 and J is TRBJ2-7; TRBD1 matches at 11 bases. The trim removed 6 bases at V and 5 bases at J, leaving 12 bases unmatched. CDR3 length: 16 residues. CDR1 is MNHEY and CDR2 is SVGEGT in the germline V gene. The CDR3 DNA reads as TGTGCCAGCAGCCCTGGACAGGGGGCTTCGCTGGACGAGCAGTACTTC. This translates into CASSPGQGASLDEQYF.

V gene TRBV18 combines with J gene TRBJ2-5; unclear D gene. V dropped 3 bases and J dropped 1 base, with 12 bases sitting between them. The CDR3 spans 15 residues. Per the germline V gene, CDR1 is KGHSH and CDR2 is LQKENI. CDR3 sequence (DNA): TGTGCCAGCTCACCGCGGCGTCCACCCCAAGAGACCCAGTACTTC. Translation gives CASSPRRPPQETQYF.